This T cell receptor (beta chain) was sequenced for a study of blood T cell repertoires in COVID-19 (dated by TCRdb to about 2020). Context from the whole study: Collaborator samples came from the United States, Italy and Spain and covered acute and convalescent phases of COVID-19. A de-identified subject ID, COVID-19 status, age in years and sex were almost always included in the sample metadata. The material from the prospective study consisted of cDNA or gDNA derived from T cells, B-cell-depleted T cells, or PBMCs. Samples came from the ongoing ImmuneRACE study (first 160 participants) plus 1,254 subjects from 6 global collaborators. The repertoires were released in a freely available public database intended as a resource for research on the immune response to SARS-CoV-2. Deeply sampled blood TCRbeta repertoires from subjects exposed to, actively infected with, or recovered from COVID-19 were included in the dataset. Where available, HLA class I and class II types were obtained from metadata supplied by the sample provider rather than from assay-based typing.

Another Seattle source contributed samples from volunteer blood donors who had recovered from COVID-19. Whole blood was collected in K2EDTA tubes by collaborating institutions according to the institutions' own protocols. For TCRbeta analysis, collaborators shipped samples as frozen whole blood, isolated PBMCs, or DNA extracted from either of those sample types. A note on this clone: Its binding antigen is unknown. No quality values exist for individual bases; no much larger clone is one base distant.

V is cut by 8 bases and J by 0 bases, and the space between the germline ends is 13 bases. Inclusive of the bounding cysteine and phenylalanine, the CDR3 is 15 residues long. Only CDR3 DNA remains: 45 bases, in frame from the first base. Looking up the germline V gene yields CDR1 MNHEY and CDR2 SVGAGI. Points the paper makes about the study in general: Clinical and demographic metadata were provided uncurated, with the amount varying by source and participant.

TCRbeta CDR3 regions were amplified from genomic DNA using the immunoSEQ Assay, a bias-controlled multiplex PCR. The paper's data handling went like this. The number of nucleated cells in each sample was estimated by amplification of reference gene primers within the assay. To quantify the absolute abundance of each unique TCRbeta CDR3 rearrangement, sequence reads were collapsed and filtered. For each sample, productive Simpson clonality was calculated as the square root of Simpson's diversity index over productive rearrangements. TCRdb limited this immuneACCESS table to in-frame rearrangements with V and J called. A share of clones is missing; checked studies link under half to unresolved V genes, and the rest is unexplained. The DNA was the basis for D and trimming; V, J and clone size are from that table. This sample has roughly 300,000 clones in its table, and roughly four fifths of those were observed once. The ten biggest clones cover roughly 9.4% of the sample.

The chain uses TRBV6-5 and TRBJ2-2, and the D gene may be TRBD1, 6 bases matching. The origin of this receptor is a woman aged 45-59 years who had recovered from COVID-19. Input material: peripheral blood. The DNA sequence is given as TGTGCCAGCTTCACAGGGTCAGCGAACACCGGGGAGCTGTTTTTT. Translated, this gives CASFTGSANTGELFF.